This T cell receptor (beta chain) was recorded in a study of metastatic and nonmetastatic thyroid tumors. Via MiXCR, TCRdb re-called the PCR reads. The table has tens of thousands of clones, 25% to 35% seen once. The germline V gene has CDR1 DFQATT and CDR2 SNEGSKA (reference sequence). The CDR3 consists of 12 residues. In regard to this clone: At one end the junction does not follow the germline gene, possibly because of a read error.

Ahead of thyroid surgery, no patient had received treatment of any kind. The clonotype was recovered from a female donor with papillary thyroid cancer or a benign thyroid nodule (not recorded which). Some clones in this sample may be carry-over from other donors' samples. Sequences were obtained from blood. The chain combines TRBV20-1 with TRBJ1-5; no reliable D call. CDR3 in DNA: TGCAGTGCTATCGAGGGCAATCAGCCCCATCATTTT. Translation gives CSAIEGNQPHHF.